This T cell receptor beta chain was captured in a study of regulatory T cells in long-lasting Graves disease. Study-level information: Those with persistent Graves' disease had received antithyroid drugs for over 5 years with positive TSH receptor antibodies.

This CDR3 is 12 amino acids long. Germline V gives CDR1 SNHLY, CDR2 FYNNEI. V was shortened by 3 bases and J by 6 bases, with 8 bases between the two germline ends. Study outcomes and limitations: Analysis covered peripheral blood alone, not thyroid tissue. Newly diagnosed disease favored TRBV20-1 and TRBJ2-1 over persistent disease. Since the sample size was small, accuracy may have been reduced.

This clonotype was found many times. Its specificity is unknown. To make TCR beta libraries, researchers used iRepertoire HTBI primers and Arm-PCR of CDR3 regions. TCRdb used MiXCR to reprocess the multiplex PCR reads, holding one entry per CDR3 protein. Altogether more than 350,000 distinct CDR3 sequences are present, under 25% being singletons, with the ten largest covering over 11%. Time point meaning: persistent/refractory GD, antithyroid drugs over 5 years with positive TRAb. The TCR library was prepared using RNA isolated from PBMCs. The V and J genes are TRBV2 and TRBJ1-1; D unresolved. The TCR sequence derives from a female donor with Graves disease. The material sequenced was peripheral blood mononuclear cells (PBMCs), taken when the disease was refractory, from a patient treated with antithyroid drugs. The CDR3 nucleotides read TGTGCCAGCAGTGATTTTTTCGCTGAAGCTTTCTTT. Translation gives CASSDFFAEAFF.